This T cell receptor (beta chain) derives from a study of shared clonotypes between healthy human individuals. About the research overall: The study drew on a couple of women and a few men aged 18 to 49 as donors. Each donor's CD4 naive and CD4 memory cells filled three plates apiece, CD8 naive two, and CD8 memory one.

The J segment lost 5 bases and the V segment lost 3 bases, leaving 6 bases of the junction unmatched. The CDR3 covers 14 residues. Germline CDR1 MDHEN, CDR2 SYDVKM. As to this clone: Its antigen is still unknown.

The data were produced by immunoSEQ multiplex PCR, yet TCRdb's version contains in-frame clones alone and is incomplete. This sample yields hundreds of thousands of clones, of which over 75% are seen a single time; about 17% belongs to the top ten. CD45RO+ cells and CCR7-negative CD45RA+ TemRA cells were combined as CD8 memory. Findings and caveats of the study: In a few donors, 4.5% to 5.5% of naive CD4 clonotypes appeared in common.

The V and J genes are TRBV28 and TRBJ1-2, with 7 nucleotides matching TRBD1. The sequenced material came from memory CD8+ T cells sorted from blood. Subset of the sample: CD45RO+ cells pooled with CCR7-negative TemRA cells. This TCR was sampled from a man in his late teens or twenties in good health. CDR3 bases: TGTGCCAGCAGTTTTCCCCAGGGGGGGTATGGCTACACCTTC. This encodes CASSFPQGGYGYTF.